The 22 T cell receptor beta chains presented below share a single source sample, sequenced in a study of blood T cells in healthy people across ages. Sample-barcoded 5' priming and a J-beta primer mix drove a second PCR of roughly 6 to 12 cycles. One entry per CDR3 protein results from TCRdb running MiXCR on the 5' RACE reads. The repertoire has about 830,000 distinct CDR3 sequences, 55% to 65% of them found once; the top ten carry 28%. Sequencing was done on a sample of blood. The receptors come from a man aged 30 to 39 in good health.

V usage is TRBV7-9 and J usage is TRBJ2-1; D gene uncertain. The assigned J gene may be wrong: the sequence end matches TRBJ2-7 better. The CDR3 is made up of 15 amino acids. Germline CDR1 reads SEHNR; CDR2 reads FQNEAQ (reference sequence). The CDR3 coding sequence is TGTGCCAGCAGCCACGGCCCAGGAATAACCTACGAGCAGTACTTC. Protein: CASSHGPGITYEQYF.

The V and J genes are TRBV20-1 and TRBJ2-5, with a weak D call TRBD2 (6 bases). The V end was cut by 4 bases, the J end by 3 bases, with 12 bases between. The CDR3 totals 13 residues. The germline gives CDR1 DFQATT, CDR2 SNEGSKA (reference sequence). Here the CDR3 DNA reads TGCAGTGCTACCATTGGCGGGGAAGAGACCCAGTACTTC. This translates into CSATIGGEETQYF.

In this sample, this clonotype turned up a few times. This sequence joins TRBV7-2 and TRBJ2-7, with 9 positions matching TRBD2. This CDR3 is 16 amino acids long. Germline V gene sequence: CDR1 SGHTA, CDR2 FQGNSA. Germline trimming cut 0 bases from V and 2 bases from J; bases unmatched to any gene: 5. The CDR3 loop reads CASSLARSGGTYEQYF. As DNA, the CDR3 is TGTGCCAGCAGCTTAGCGCGTAGCGGGGGAACCTACGAGCAGTACTTC.

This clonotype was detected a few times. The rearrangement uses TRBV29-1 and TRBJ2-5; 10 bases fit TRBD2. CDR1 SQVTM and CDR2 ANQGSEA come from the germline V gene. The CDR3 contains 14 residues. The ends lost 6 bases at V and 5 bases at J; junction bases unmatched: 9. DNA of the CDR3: TGCAGCGTCGAGGGACTAGCGATTCGGGAGACCCAGTACTTC. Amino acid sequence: CSVEGLAIRETQYF.

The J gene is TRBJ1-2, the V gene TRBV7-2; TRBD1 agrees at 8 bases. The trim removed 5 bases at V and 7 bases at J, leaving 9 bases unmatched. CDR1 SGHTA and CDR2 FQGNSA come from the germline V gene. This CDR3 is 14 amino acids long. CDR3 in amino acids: CASSPQGQVGGYTF. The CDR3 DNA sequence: TGTGCCAGCAGCCCCCAGGGACAGGTCGGTGGCTACACCTTC.

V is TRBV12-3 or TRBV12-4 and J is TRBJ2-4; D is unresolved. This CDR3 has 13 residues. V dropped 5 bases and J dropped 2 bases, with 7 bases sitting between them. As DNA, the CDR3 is TGTGCCAGCAGTGTAGGGACCAAAAACATTCAGTACTTC. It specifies CASSVGTKNIQYF.

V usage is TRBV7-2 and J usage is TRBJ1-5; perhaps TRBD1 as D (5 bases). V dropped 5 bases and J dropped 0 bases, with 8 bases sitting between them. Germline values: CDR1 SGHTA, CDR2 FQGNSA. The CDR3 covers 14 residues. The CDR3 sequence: CTSSMTVSNQPQHF. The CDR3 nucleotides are TGTACCAGCAGCATGACAGTTAGCAATCAGCCCCAGCATTTT.

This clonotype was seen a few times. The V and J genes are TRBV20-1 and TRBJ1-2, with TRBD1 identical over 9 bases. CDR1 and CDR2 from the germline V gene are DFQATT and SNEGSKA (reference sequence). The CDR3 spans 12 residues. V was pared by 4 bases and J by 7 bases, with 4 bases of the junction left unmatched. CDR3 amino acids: CSATGTGFGYTF. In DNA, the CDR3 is TGCAGTGCTACCGGGACAGGGTTTGGCTACACCTTC.

CDR3 DNA sequence: TGTGCCAGCAGCTTCGAGGGGGCCTCTAACTATGGCTACACCTTC. Its translation: CASSFEGASNYGYTF. V usage is TRBV7-9 and J usage is TRBJ1-2, with TRBD1 identical over 7 bases. This CDR3 contains 15 residues. V was clipped by 3 bases and J by 0 bases; unmatched bases: 4. From germline, CDR1 is SEHNR and CDR2 FQNEAQ (reference sequence).

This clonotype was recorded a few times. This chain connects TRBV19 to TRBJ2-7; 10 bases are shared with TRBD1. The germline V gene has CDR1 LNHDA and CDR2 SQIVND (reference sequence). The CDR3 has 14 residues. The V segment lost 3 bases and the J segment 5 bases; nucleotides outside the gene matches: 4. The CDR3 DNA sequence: TGTGCCAGTAGTATTGGGACAGGGGCCGACGAGCAGTACTTC. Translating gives CASSIGTGADEQYF.

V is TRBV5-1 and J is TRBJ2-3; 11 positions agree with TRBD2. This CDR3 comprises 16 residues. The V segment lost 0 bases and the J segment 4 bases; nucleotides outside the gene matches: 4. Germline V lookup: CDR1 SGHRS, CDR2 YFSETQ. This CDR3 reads CASSLVVAGGADTQYF. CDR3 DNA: TGCGCCAGCAGCTTGGTCGTAGCGGGGGGGGCAGATACGCAGTATTTT.

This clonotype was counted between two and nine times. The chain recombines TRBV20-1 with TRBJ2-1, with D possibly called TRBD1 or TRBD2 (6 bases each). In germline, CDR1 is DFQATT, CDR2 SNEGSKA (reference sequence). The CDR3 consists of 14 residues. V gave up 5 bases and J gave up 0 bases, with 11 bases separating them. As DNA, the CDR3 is TGCAGTGCTCCCTGGGGGGCCTCCTACAATGAGCAGTTCTTC. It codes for CSAPWGASYNEQFF.

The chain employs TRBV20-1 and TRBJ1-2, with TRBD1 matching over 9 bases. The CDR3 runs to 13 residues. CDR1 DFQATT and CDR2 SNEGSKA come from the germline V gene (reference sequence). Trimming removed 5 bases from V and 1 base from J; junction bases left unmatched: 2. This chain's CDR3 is CSAETGGNYGYTF. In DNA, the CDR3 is TGCAGTGCTGAGACAGGGGGTAACTATGGCTACACCTTC.

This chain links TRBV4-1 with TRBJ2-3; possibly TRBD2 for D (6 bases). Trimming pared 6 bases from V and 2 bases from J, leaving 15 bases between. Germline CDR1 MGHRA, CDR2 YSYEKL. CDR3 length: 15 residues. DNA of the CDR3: TGCGCCAGCAGACATACTAGCCCGGACACAGATACGCAGTATTTT. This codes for CASRHTSPDTDTQYF.

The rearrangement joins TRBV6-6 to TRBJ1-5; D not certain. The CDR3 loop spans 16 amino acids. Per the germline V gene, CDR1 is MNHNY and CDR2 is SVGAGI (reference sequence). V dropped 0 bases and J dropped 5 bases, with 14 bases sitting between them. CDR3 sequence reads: CASSYSGPRGHQPQHF. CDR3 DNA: TGTGCCAGCAGTTACTCGGGCCCTCGAGGGCATCAGCCCCAGCATTTT.

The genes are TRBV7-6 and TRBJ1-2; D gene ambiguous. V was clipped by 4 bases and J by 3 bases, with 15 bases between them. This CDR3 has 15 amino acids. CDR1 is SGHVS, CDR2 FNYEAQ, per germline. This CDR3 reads CASSSREGGHYGYTF. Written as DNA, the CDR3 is TGTGCCAGCAGCTCCCGGGAGGGCGGTCACTATGGCTACACCTTC.

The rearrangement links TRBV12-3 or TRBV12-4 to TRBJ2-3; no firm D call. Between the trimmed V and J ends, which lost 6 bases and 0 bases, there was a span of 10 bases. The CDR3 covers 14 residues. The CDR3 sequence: CASSLLQSTDTQYF. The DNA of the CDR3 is TGTGCCAGCAGCTTACTACAGAGCACAGATACGCAGTATTTT.

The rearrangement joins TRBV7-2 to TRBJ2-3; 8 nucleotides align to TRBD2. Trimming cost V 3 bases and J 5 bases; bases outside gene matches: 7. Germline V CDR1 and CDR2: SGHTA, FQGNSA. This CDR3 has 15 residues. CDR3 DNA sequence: TGTGCCAGCAGCTTCAACGGGGGGGCGAAAGATACGCAGTATTTT. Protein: CASSFNGGAKDTQYF.

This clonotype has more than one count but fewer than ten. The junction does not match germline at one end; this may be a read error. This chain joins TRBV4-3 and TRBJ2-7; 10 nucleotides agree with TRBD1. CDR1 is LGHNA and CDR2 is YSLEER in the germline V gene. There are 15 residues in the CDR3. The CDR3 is CASSQARTGGYEQYF. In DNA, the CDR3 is TGTGCCAGCAGCCAAGCAAGGACAGGGGGATACGAGCAGTACTTC.

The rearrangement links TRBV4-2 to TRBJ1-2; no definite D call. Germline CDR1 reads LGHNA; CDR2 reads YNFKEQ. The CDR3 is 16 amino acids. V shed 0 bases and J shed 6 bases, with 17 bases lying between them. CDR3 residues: CASSQESGRGRDGYTF. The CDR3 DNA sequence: TGTGCCAGCAGCCAAGAATCTGGGCGGGGAAGGGATGGCTACACCTTC.

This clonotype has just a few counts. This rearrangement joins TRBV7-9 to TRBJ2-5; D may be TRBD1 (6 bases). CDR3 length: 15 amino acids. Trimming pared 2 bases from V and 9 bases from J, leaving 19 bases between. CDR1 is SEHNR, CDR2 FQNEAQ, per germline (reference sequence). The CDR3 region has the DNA TGTGCCAGCAGCTTATGGGCAACAGTTGAGGGGGCCCAGTACTTC. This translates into CASSLWATVEGAQYF.

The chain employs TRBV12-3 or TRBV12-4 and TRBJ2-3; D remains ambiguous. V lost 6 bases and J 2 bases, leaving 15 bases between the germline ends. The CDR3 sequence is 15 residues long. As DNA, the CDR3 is TGTGCCAGCAGCCGATACCTAGGATACACAGATACGCAGTATTTT. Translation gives CASSRYLGYTDTQYF.